This T cell receptor (beta chain) was sequenced for a study of blood T cell repertoires in COVID-19. The CDR3 totals 12 residues. Trimming removed 5 bases at V and 5 bases at J, with 7 bases between. The germline CDR1 and CDR2 sequences are LNHDA and SQIVND (reference sequence). Profiling relied on immunoSEQ multiplex PCR, and the TCRdb table lists in-frame clones only, not all of them. The sample consists of approximately 220,000 clones, about 79% of them appearing once. The chain recombines TRBV19 with TRBJ1-5, with TRBD1 as a possible D gene (5 bases). Sequencing was performed on PBMCs or T cells enriched from blood (not recorded which). The receptor was isolated from a woman in her 40s with acute COVID-19. The DNA for the CDR3 is TGTGCCAGTAGTCAGGGATATCAGCCCCAGCATTTT. Protein sequence: CASSQGYQPQHF.